The next 11 T cell receptor beta chains were all read from a single sample in a study of post-analysis software for immune sequencing data. Study-level points and caveats: In patients, TRBV5-6, TRBV5-1 and TRBV20-1 belonged to roughly five TRBV segments found more frequently than in controls.

No antigens are known for them. Included in the TCR beta cDNA libraries were unique molecular identifiers. In TCRdb, the PCR reads were re-called with MiXCR into one record per CDR3 protein. This table holds roughly 410,000 distinct CDR3 sequences, about a third found once. Specimen: blood. Source of these receptors: a girl aged 5-17 years with multiple sclerosis.

This clonotype was detected only a few times. The junction and the germline gene differ at one end; a read error may be behind it. This sequence joins TRBV7-8 and TRBJ1-6; D is perhaps TRBD1 (6 bases). The CDR3 spans 15 residues. The germline V gene has CDR1 SGHVS and CDR2 FQNEAQ. CDR3 region: CASSLAGGHNSPPHF. In DNA form, the CDR3 reads TGTGCCAGCAGCTTAGCTGGGGGCCATAATTCACCCCCCCACTTT.

This clonotype was picked up a small number of times. The chain recombines TRBV12-3 or TRBV12-4 with TRBJ2-3; 8 bases fit TRBD1. CDR3 size: 14 residues. After removal of 8 bases from V and 1 base from J, the junction contained 5 bases not matched to a gene. Here the CDR3 DNA reads TGTGCCAGCGAGACAGGGGTTGGCACAGATACGCAGTATTTT. This translates into CASETGVGTDTQYF.

The gene calls are TRBV5-5 and TRBJ2-4; D is unresolved. The J call is doubtful: the DNA matches TRBJ2-7 better. This CDR3 comprises 14 residues. Germline V gives CDR1 SGHKS, CDR2 YYEKEE (reference sequence). The CDR3 loop reads CASSLGRMASEQYF. The DNA for the CDR3 is TGTGCCAGCAGCTTGGGAAGGATGGCAAGCGAGCAGTACTTC.

The sample holds one count of this clonotype. A much larger clonotype is one base distant, so this may be a read error. The chain joins TRBV10-2 to TRBJ2-1; perhaps TRBD1 as D (5 bases). V was shortened by 8 bases and J by 12 bases, with 14 bases between the two germline ends. Per germline, CDR1 WSHSY and CDR2 SAAADI. This CDR3 is 11 amino acids long. Here the CDR3 DNA reads TGCGCCAGCGAAGGGGAAGGTGTGCAGTTCTTC. It encodes CASEGEGVQFF.

This clonotype was observed a handful of times. The rearrangement joins TRBV5-1 to TRBJ1-5; D unclear. Germline CDR1 reads SGHRS; CDR2 reads YFSETQ. CDR3 size: 14 residues. Trimming left V 3 bases short and J 6 bases short, with 13 bases between. The CDR3 loop is CASSWGGSTQPQHF. CDR3 nucleotides: TGCGCCAGCAGCTGGGGAGGGTCTACTCAGCCCCAGCATTTT.

This clonotype has just a few counts. The rearrangement joins TRBV12-3 or TRBV12-4 to TRBJ2-3, with 7 bases aligning to TRBD2. Trimming removed 5 bases from V and 8 bases from J; junction bases left unmatched: 4. The CDR3 totals 12 residues. As DNA, the CDR3 is TGTGCCAGCAGTCTACCGGGGGGTACGCAGTATTTT. Translating it yields CASSLPGGTQYF.

V gene TRBV5-1 combines with J gene TRBJ2-5, with D hard to call. V lost 0 bases to trimming and J lost 5 bases, with 14 bases between them. The CDR3 has 15 residues. Per germline, CDR1 SGHRS and CDR2 YFSETQ. This chain's CDR3 is CASSLASTARETQYF. The DNA of the CDR3 is TGCGCCAGCAGCTTGGCTAGTACGGCTCGGGAGACCCAGTACTTC. Filled out from reference TRBV5-1 and TRBJ2-5, the complete variable domain reads KAGVTQTPRYLIKTRGQQVTLSCSPISGHRSVSWYQQTPGQGLQFLFEYFSETQRNKGNFPGRFSGRQFSNSRSEMNVSTLELGDSALYLCASSLASTARETQYFGPGTRLLVL.

This clonotype has a handful of counts. This sequence joins TRBV12-3 or TRBV12-4 and TRBJ1-1; D is unclear. V lost 4 bases and J 9 bases, leaving 12 bases between the germline ends. The CDR3 length is 12 residues. The DNA for the CDR3 is TGTGCCAGCAGTTCCTTGTCTTTTCAAGCTTTCTTT. Translating it yields CASSSLSFQAFF.

The V call is TRBV20-1, the J call TRBJ1-1; D uncertain. The CDR3 has 13 residues. From germline, CDR1 is DFQATT and CDR2 SNEGSKA (reference sequence). The V end lost 5 bases, the J end lost 1 base, and 11 bases lay between the germline ends. The CDR3 region has the DNA TGCAGTGCTCCTAGGGAGGGGAACACTGAAGCTTTCTTT. It yields the protein CSAPREGNTEAFF.

This clonotype has just one count. This may be a read error, as it is one base from a much larger clone. The rearrangement links TRBV6-6 to TRBJ2-7; weak D call: TRBD2 (5 bases). The CDR3 extends over 13 amino acids. Germline CDR1 reads MNHNY; CDR2 reads SVGAGI (reference sequence). CDR3 nucleotides: TGTGCCGGCAGTTACGTCCGGGACTACGAGCAGTACTTC. This encodes CAGSYVRDYEQYF.

This clonotype was recorded only once. This CDR3 reads CSARDGTGANYGYTF. Written as DNA, the CDR3 is TGCAGTGCTAGAGATGGGACAGGAGCTAACTATGGCTACACCTTC. This chain joins TRBV20-1 and TRBJ1-2, with 8 bases matching TRBD1. CDR1 DFQATT and CDR2 SNEGSKA come from the germline V gene (reference sequence). Unmatched junction bases numbered 3, after V lost 0 bases and J lost 0 bases. The CDR3 covers 15 residues.